This T cell receptor (beta chain) comes out of a study of cytomegalovirus exposure and HLA in healthy donors. Overall study context: In a later analysis, the roughly 130 validation repertoires were reported to have used the same platform as the roughly 600 first-cohort repertoires. The study's findings and limits: Cytomegalovirus association was listed for roughly 160 TCR beta chains. According to a subsequent analysis, TCR clusters identified in the first cohort showed a tendency to co-occur across the 100 to 150 validation repertoires.

Turning to this clone: Its antigen is not known.

Sequenced by immunoSEQ multiplex PCR; TCRdb stores in-frame clones only, minus some. The data show about 240,000 clones, 75% to 90% seen once. From germline, CDR1 is SEHNR and CDR2 FQNEAQ (reference sequence). V was shortened by 2 bases and J by 3 bases, with 23 bases between the two germline ends. This CDR3 has 18 residues. The receptor comes from a woman under 40 in good health and CMV-seropositive. This chain connects TRBV7-9 to TRBJ2-7; D might be TRBD1 (5 bases). The sequencing sample was made of PBMCs. For the CDR3, the DNA is TGTGCCAGCAGCTTATATGGCCAACAGGTTTTGGGGATCTACGAGCAGTACTTC. It codes for CASSLYGQQVLGIYEQYF.